Shown below are 7 T cell receptor beta chains from a single sample sequenced in a study of blood T cell repertoires in COVID-19. The method was immunoSEQ multiplex PCR; TCRdb's version includes in-frame clones alone and lacks a portion of them. The table lists over 95,000 clones, around 84% of them singletons. Sequencing was done on a sample of peripheral blood. These receptors were obtained from an older woman with acute or convalescent COVID-19.

The chain links TRBV7-9 to TRBJ1-5; D is uncertain. The CDR3 runs 17 residues. V lost 5 bases and J 2 bases, leaving 19 bases between the germline ends. The germline gives CDR1 SEHNR, CDR2 FQNEAQ (reference sequence). The CDR3 coding sequence is TGTGCCAGCAGCGCGACCGGCGGCTCTGTGGGCAATCAGCCCCAGCATTTT. It translates to CASSATGGSVGNQPQHF.

The rearrangement links TRBV24-1 to TRBJ2-3, with TRBD1 matching over 7 bases. V was clipped by 4 bases and J by 6 bases; unmatched bases: 12. CDR1 KGHDR and CDR2 SFDVKD come from the germline V gene. The length of the CDR3 is 16 residues. The DNA of the CDR3 is TGTGCCACCAGTGACCCCGACAGGGCCTATTGGGATACGCAGTATTTT. This codes for CATSDPDRAYWDTQYF.

The V gene is TRBV30, the J gene TRBJ1-2; 8 nucleotides agree with TRBD1. Germline V gene sequence: CDR1 GTSNPN, CDR2 SVGIG (reference sequence). CDR3 length: 14 residues. Losses at the gene ends were 0 bases for V and 7 bases for J; bases not matched to a gene: 7. The CDR3 bases are TGTGCCTGGAGTGTCCGCCCCGGGACAGGTGGCTACACCTTC. It codes for CAWSVRPGTGGYTF.

This clone was seen a few times. The chain couples TRBV5-1 to TRBJ2-1; 11 bases line up with TRBD1. CDR3 length: 14 amino acids. V trimming: 2 bases; J trimming: 9 bases; junction bases outside the gene matches: 4. Germline V gene data show CDR1 as SGHRS and CDR2 as YFSETQ. The CDR3 bases are TGCGCCAGCAGCTTTGGACAGGGGGCCCTTGAGCAGTTCTTC. Encoded protein: CASSFGQGALEQFF.

The CDR3 DNA reads as TGTGCCAGCAGCACGCAGCGGGGACCGTGGGAGACCCAGTACTTC. This gives the protein CASSTQRGPWETQYF. This chain connects TRBV7-2 to TRBJ2-5, with 7 bases matching TRBD2. The CDR3 totals 15 residues. Trimming took 5 bases from V and 5 from J; bases not matched to a gene: 11. Germline assignment: CDR1 SGHTA and CDR2 FQGNSA.

This clone is a singleton in its sample. The V call is TRBV30, the J call TRBJ1-4; 9 positions agree with TRBD1. The trim removed 3 bases at V and 10 bases at J, leaving 9 bases unmatched. The CDR3 contains 14 residues. In germline, CDR1 is GTSNPN, CDR2 SVGIG (reference sequence). The CDR3 spells CAWRRLGQGGKLFF. The CDR3 DNA reads as TGTGCCTGGAGACGTTTGGGACAGGGAGGAAAACTGTTTTTT.

This chain links TRBV7-9 with TRBJ1-1; weak D call: TRBD1 (6 bases). The CDR3 sequence is 12 residues long. Looked up from germline, CDR1 is SEHNR and CDR2 is FQNEAQ (reference sequence). V lost 2 bases and J 5 bases, leaving 6 bases between the germline ends. CDR3 in amino acids: CASSLRGTEAFF. The CDR3 nucleotides are TGTGCCAGCAGCTTAAGGGGGACTGAAGCTTTCTTT.